The rows below give T cell receptor beta chains drawn from one sample of a study of blood T cell repertoires in COVID-19. Clones were sequenced by immunoSEQ multiplex PCR, and TCRdb holds only the in-frame ones, with some missing. The sample has roughly 76,000 clones; over 75% are singletons. Sequenced material: peripheral blood. The receptors were sampled from a woman aged 18-30 years with acute or convalescent COVID-19. The CDR3 runs from the conserved cysteine through the conserved F or W. A D gene is named only where the DNA matches it firmly. A row's size may be missing; if present it is once, few, many or a size class.

abundance: -
v_gene: TRBV7-8
j_gene: TRBJ2-7
d_gene: -
CDR3aa: CASSSGVSGEQYF
CDR3nt: TGTGCCAGCAGCTCGGGGGTCTCGGGAGAGCAGTACTTC

abundance: -
v_gene: TRBV5-1
j_gene: TRBJ2-7
d_gene: TRBD1
CDR3aa: CASSRDSLTYEQYF
CDR3nt: TGCGCCAGCAGTCGGGACAGTCTAACCTACGAGCAGTACTTC

abundance: -
v_gene: TRBV4-1
j_gene: TRBJ1-6
d_gene: -
CDR3aa: CASSQLGGNSPLHF
CDR3nt: TGCGCCAGCAGCCAGCTAGGGGGTAATTCACCCCTCCACTTT

abundance: -
v_gene: TRBV7-8
j_gene: TRBJ2-5
d_gene: -
CDR3aa: CASSLGGTRQETQYF
CDR3nt: TGTGCCAGCAGCCTAGGAGGGACACGCCAAGAGACCCAGTACTTC

abundance: -
v_gene: TRBV5-4
j_gene: TRBJ2-5
d_gene: -
CDR3aa: CASSMGPVEETQYF
CDR3nt: TGTGCCAGCAGCATGGGGCCAGTTGAAGAGACCCAGTACTTC

abundance: -
v_gene: TRBV15
j_gene: TRBJ1-1
d_gene: -
CDR3aa: CATSRGSPVNTEAFF
CDR3nt: TGTGCCACCAGCAGAGGTAGCCCAGTTAACACTGAAGCTTTCTTT

abundance: -
v_gene: TRBV6-1
j_gene: TRBJ2-7
d_gene: -
CDR3aa: CASSEAGQIYEQYF
CDR3nt: TGTGCCAGCAGTGAAGCGGGCCAAATCTACGAGCAGTACTTC

abundance: -
v_gene: TRBV6-2/TRBV6-3
j_gene: TRBJ2-1
d_gene: -
CDR3aa: CASSYSPPDGLYNEQFF
CDR3nt: TGTGCCAGCAGTTACTCCCCCCCGGACGGACTCTACAATGAGCAGTTCTTC

abundance: -
v_gene: TRBV2
j_gene: TRBJ1-2
d_gene: -
CDR3aa: CASRNRDYYGYTF
CDR3nt: TGTGCCAGTCGTAACCGAGACTACTATGGCTACACCTTC

abundance: once
v_gene: TRBV25-1
j_gene: TRBJ1-3
d_gene: TRBD1
CDR3aa: CASSRTGATIYF
CDR3nt: TGTGCCAGCAGTAGGACAGGGGCGACCATATATTTT

abundance: -
v_gene: TRBV5-1
j_gene: TRBJ1-4
d_gene: -
CDR3aa: CASRWTVTNEKLFF
CDR3nt: TGCGCCAGCAGATGGACAGTAACTAATGAAAAACTGTTTTTT

abundance: -
v_gene: TRBV18
j_gene: TRBJ2-1
d_gene: -
CDR3aa: CASSRGTRKNNEQFF
CDR3nt: TGTGCCAGCTCACGAGGGACACGCAAAAACAATGAGCAGTTCTTC

abundance: -
v_gene: TRBV2
j_gene: TRBJ2-3
d_gene: TRBD2
CDR3aa: CASRQTSGTSTDTQYF
CDR3nt: TGTGCCAGCAGACAGACTAGCGGGACAAGCACAGATACGCAGTATTTT

abundance: -
v_gene: TRBV7-8
j_gene: TRBJ2-7
d_gene: TRBD1
CDR3aa: CASNKDGTGDYEQYF
CDR3nt: TGTGCCAGCAACAAAGACGGGACAGGGGATTACGAGCAGTACTTC

abundance: -
v_gene: TRBV5-1
j_gene: TRBJ1-2
d_gene: -
CDR3aa: CASSPDGIYGYTF
CDR3nt: TGCGCCAGCAGCCCCGACGGGATCTATGGCTACACCTTC

abundance: -
v_gene: TRBV5-1
j_gene: TRBJ2-2
d_gene: -
CDR3aa: CASSLDWNTGELFF
CDR3nt: TGCGCCAGCAGCTTGGACTGGAACACCGGGGAGCTGTTTTTT

abundance: -
v_gene: TRBV6-2/TRBV6-3
j_gene: TRBJ2-7
d_gene: TRBD2
CDR3aa: CASSYNPSGSSYEQYF
CDR3nt: TGTGCCAGCAGTTACAATCCAAGCGGGAGCTCCTACGAGCAGTACTTC

abundance: -
v_gene: TRBV6-5
j_gene: TRBJ1-2
d_gene: TRBD1
CDR3aa: CASKQTGVDYGYTF
CDR3nt: TGTGCCAGCAAACAGACAGGGGTTGACTATGGCTACACCTTC

abundance: -
v_gene: TRBV6-5
j_gene: TRBJ2-3
d_gene: TRBD2
CDR3aa: CASSYGRGGPDTQYF
CDR3nt: TGTGCCAGCAGTTACGGGCGGGGGGGGCCAGATACGCAGTATTTT

abundance: once
v_gene: TRBV30
j_gene: TRBJ2-1
d_gene: TRBD1
CDR3aa: CACIGTATYNEQFF
CDR3nt: TGTGCCTGCATAGGGACAGCTACCTACAATGAGCAGTTCTTC

abundance: -
v_gene: TRBV4-1
j_gene: TRBJ1-6
d_gene: -
CDR3aa: CASSQDGFGQGISPLHF
CDR3nt: TGCGCCAGCAGCCAAGATGGTTTTGGGCAGGGAATTTCACCCCTCCACTTT

abundance: -
v_gene: TRBV4-3
j_gene: TRBJ2-1
d_gene: TRBD1
CDR3aa: CASSQDGTGSYNEQFF
CDR3nt: TGCGCCAGCAGCCAAGACGGGACAGGGTCTTACAATGAGCAGTTCTTC

abundance: once
v_gene: TRBV28
j_gene: TRBJ1-4
d_gene: TRBD1
CDR3aa: CASSSTGGRTNEKLFF
CDR3nt: TGTGCCAGCAGTTCGACAGGGGGCCGGACTAATGAAAAACTGTTTTTT

abundance: -
v_gene: TRBV5-1
j_gene: TRBJ2-5
d_gene: TRBD2
CDR3aa: CASSWGLGEETQYF
CDR3nt: TGCGCCAGCAGCTGGGGACTAGGTGAGGAGACCCAGTACTTC

abundance: -
v_gene: TRBV30
j_gene: TRBJ2-7
d_gene: TRBD2
CDR3aa: CAWGLAGGYEQYF
CDR3nt: TGTGCCTGGGGACTAGCGGGAGGGTACGAGCAGTACTTC

abundance: once
v_gene: TRBV11-2
j_gene: TRBJ1-1
d_gene: -
CDR3aa: CASSLTENTEAFF
CDR3nt: TGTGCCAGCAGCTTGACAGAGAACACTGAAGCTTTCTTT

abundance: -
v_gene: TRBV30
j_gene: TRBJ2-3
d_gene: -
CDR3aa: CAWSGGMGRDTQYF
CDR3nt: TGTGCCTGGTCCGGGGGAATGGGAAGGGATACGCAGTATTTT

abundance: -
v_gene: TRBV28
j_gene: TRBJ2-7
d_gene: TRBD1
CDR3aa: CASSIGTGVDEQYF
CDR3nt: TGTGCAAGCAGCATAGGGACAGGGGTCGACGAGCAGTACTTC

abundance: -
v_gene: TRBV5-1
j_gene: TRBJ1-1
d_gene: TRBD1
CDR3aa: CASSLTGENTEAFF
CDR3nt: TGCGCCAGCAGCTTAACAGGGGAGAACACTGAAGCTTTCTTT

abundance: -
v_gene: TRBV5-1
j_gene: TRBJ2-2
d_gene: TRBD1
CDR3aa: CASSTGQGSTGELFF
CDR3nt: TGCGCCAGCAGCACCGGACAGGGGAGCACCGGGGAGCTGTTTTTT

abundance: -
v_gene: TRBV9
j_gene: TRBJ2-2
d_gene: -
CDR3aa: CASSVSTFTGELFF
CDR3nt: TGTGCCAGCAGCGTAAGCACTTTCACCGGGGAGCTGTTTTTT

abundance: -
v_gene: TRBV7-9
j_gene: TRBJ2-7
d_gene: -
CDR3aa: CASSFSNEQYF
CDR3nt: TGTGCCAGCAGCTTCTCTAACGAGCAGTACTTC

abundance: -
v_gene: TRBV18
j_gene: TRBJ2-1
d_gene: TRBD2
CDR3aa: CASSQRTSGGLYNEQFF
CDR3nt: TGTGCCAGCTCACAGAGGACTAGCGGGGGTCTCTACAATGAGCAGTTCTTC

abundance: -
v_gene: TRBV4-3
j_gene: TRBJ2-2
d_gene: -
CDR3aa: CASSRVHPNTGELFF
CDR3nt: TGCGCCAGCAGTCGGGTCCATCCGAACACCGGGGAGCTGTTTTTT

abundance: -
v_gene: TRBV23-1
j_gene: TRBJ1-5
d_gene: -
CDR3aa: CASSHHGRDQPQHF
CDR3nt: TGCGCCAGCAGTCACCACGGGAGGGATCAGCCCCAGCATTTT